This T cell receptor (beta chain) is drawn from a study of Graves' ophthalmopathy and Graves' hyperthyroidism. Findings and caveats of the study: The model reached 70% to 71% sensitivity and approximately 72% specificity for predicting ophthalmopathy progression.

The CDR3 extends over 14 amino acids. CDR1 is DFQATT, CDR2 SNEGSKA, per germline (reference sequence). The junction had 5 bases not matched to a gene; V was cut back by 1 base and J by 3 bases. From RNA, the CDR3 regions of TCR beta chains were amplified and sequenced. Second-round multiplex PCR followed a first-round RT-PCR using HTBI primers. TCRdb called the multiplex PCR reads again in MiXCR, with one record for every CDR3 protein. The sample shows 500,000 to 800,000 distinct CDR3 sequences, under 50% of them seen only once. This clonotype was seen at least ten times. Its antigen is currently unknown. Ineligible for inclusion were patients with other autoimmune diseases, uncontrolled infections, pregnancy or lactation. Serum thyroxine and TRAb, along with clinical symptoms, thyroid ultrasound and orbital computed tomography, were what diagnosis relied on. PBMCs were isolated by Ficoll-Paque density gradient centrifugation, using 8 to 10 ml of fresh peripheral blood as the starting material.

This receptor was identified in an adult man with Graves' ophthalmopathy. The V call is TRBV20-1, the J call TRBJ2-7; 8 positions match TRBD2. Sequenced: peripheral blood. CDR3 sequence: CSARGPGLGYEQYF. The DNA of the CDR3 is TGCAGTGCTAGAGGTCCGGGACTAGGCTACGAGCAGTACTTC.